The clone carrying this TCR beta chain came up many times. Its cognate antigen is unknown. A read error may produce the germline difference seen at one junction end. Amplified regions were TCR beta CDR3 sequences from RNA transcripts. Initially, a first-round RT-PCR of the TCR CDR3 employed the HTBI primer set. TCRdb recomputed calls from the multiplex PCR reads with MiXCR, one row per CDR3 protein. The table includes 500,000 to 650,000 distinct CDR3 sequences, just under 20% detected once. This record comes from a study of T cells in Graves' hyperthyroidism and ophthalmopathy. About the research overall: At the time of initial diagnosis and before any treatment, peripheral blood was collected.

In germline, CDR1 is SGHTA, CDR2 FQGTGA. The CDR3 has 13 amino acids. Criteria for exclusion of patients were uncontrolled infection, other autoimmune disease, pregnancy or lactation. Study-wide points: Most thyroid clonotypes that were expanded above 0.001 also turned up in blood.

This TCR was sampled from a man aged 40-50 years with Graves' ophthalmopathy. This sequence joins TRBV7-3 and TRBJ1-1, with D perhaps matching TRBD1 (5 bases). Sequences were obtained from blood. This CDR3 is CASSATVNTEVFF. Written as DNA, the CDR3 is TGTGCCAGCAGCGCGACAGTGAACACTGAAGTTTTCTTT.